Each of the 12 T cell receptor beta chains below was sequenced from the same sample in a study of blood T cell repertoires in COVID-19. Clones were sequenced by immunoSEQ multiplex PCR, and TCRdb holds only the in-frame ones, with some missing. The sample has under 300,000 clones, just under 90% seen once. The sample taken for sequencing was peripheral blood. All receptors derive from a woman aged 40 to 49 with acute or convalescent COVID-19.

The CDR3 protein is CASSEAGQGNEKLFF. DNA for the CDR3: TGTGCCAGCAGTGAAGCGGGACAGGGGAATGAAAAACTGTTTTTT. This chain uses TRBV2 with TRBJ1-4; 10 bases align to TRBD1. The CDR3 runs to 15 residues. Germline trimming cut 0 bases from V and 5 bases from J; bases unmatched to any gene: 0. Germline V gives CDR1 SNHLY, CDR2 FYNNEI.

The chain links TRBV5-1 to TRBJ2-1, with 8 bases identical to TRBD1. V was pared by 0 bases and J by 6 bases, with 5 bases of the junction left unmatched. Germline values: CDR1 SGHRS, CDR2 YFSETQ. CDR3 length: 15 residues. The CDR3 loop reads CASSLGPGTGNEQFF. CDR3 DNA sequence: TGCGCCAGCAGCTTGGGACCTGGGACAGGCAATGAGCAGTTCTTC.

The chain recombines TRBV19 with TRBJ1-1, with D maybe TRBD1 (6 bases). Per germline, CDR1 LNHDA and CDR2 SQIVND (reference sequence). The CDR3 has 14 amino acids. Trimming stripped 3 bases from V and 4 bases from J, with 12 bases between. CDR3 coding DNA: TGTGCCAGTAGTATCCCAGGGGTGGGCACTGAAGCTTTCTTT. Translation gives CASSIPGVGTEAFF.

The CDR3 here is CASSVIRGYGYTF. CDR3 in DNA: TGTGCCAGCAGCGTAATCAGGGGCTATGGCTACACCTTC. The chain carries TRBV11-2 and TRBJ1-2; a weak D match, TRBD1 (6 bases). CDR1 and CDR2 (germline): SGHAT, FQNNGV. This CDR3 region has 13 residues. The ends were cut back, 5 bases at V and 4 bases at J, with 11 bases in the middle.

The chain employs TRBV29-1 and TRBJ1-1; unclear D gene. The CDR3 is 12 residues long. The V gene's germline CDR1 is SQVTM and CDR2 ANQGSEA. Trimming pared 5 bases from V and 5 bases from J, leaving 12 bases between. The CDR3 region has the DNA TGCAGCGTTCTAAGTCCGGGAACTGAAGCTTTCTTT. It encodes CSVLSPGTEAFF.

The J gene is TRBJ2-5, the V gene TRBV5-6; D ambiguous. The CDR3 loop spans 11 amino acids. Germline-derived CDR1 and CDR2 are SGHDT and YYEEEE. V dropped 2 bases and J dropped 5 bases, with 4 bases sitting between them. Written as DNA, the CDR3 is TGTGCCAGCAGCTTCGGGGAGACCCAGTACTTC. Amino acids: CASSFGETQYF. Full variable domain (rest looked up from reference TRBV5-6 and TRBJ2-5): DAGVTQSPTHLIKTRGQQVTLRCSPKSGHDTVSWYQQALGQGPQFIFQYYEEEERQRGNFPDRFSGHQFPNYSSELNVNALLLGDSALYLCASSFGETQYFGPGTRLLVL.

The rearrangement links TRBV19 to TRBJ2-3, with a tentative D call TRBD2 (6 bases). Trimming removed 0 bases from V and 5 bases from J, with 15 bases in between. The CDR3 has 16 residues. Germline assignment: CDR1 LNHDA and CDR2 SQIVND (reference sequence). CDR3 sequence reads: CASSIDFPSVGDTQYF. CDR3 in DNA: TGTGCCAGTAGTATAGATTTCCCTAGCGTTGGAGATACGCAGTATTTT. Variable domain in full (rest from reference TRBV19 and TRBJ2-3): DGGITQSPKYLFRKEGQNVTLSCEQNLNHDAMYWYRQDPGQGLRLIYYSQIVNDFQKGDIAEGYSVSREKKESFPLTVTSAQKNPTAFYLCASSIDFPSVGDTQYFGPGTRLTVL.

Here the CDR3 DNA reads TGTGCCAGCCTGCTGGGGGGTTTGGACTATGGCTACACCTTC. Its translation is CASLLGGLDYGYTF. The V call is TRBV2, the J call TRBJ1-2; D is perhaps TRBD1 (5 bases). Trimming stripped 8 bases from V and 3 bases from J, with 16 bases between. Germline CDR1 SNHLY, CDR2 FYNNEI. The CDR3 totals 14 residues.

The rearrangement uses TRBV5-6 and TRBJ2-2; D not resolved. The germline V gene encodes CDR1 SGHDT and CDR2 YYEEEE. This CDR3 comprises 13 residues. Trimming shortened V by 2 bases and J by 7 bases, and 9 bases separated the two germline ends. CDR3 sequence (DNA): TGTGCCAGCAGCTTAGTGTCGGGCGGGGAGCTGTTTTTT. Protein sequence: CASSLVSGGELFF.

V and J are TRBV5-1 and TRBJ1-3, with D tentatively TRBD1 (5 bases). The CDR3 runs 16 residues. The germline CDR1 and CDR2 sequences are SGHRS and YFSETQ. V was cut by 0 bases and J by 4 bases, with 14 bases left in between. The CDR3 loop is CASSLDPGNRGNTIYF. The CDR3 nucleotides read TGCGCCAGCAGCTTGGATCCAGGGAACAGAGGAAACACCATATATTTT.

The chain employs TRBV4-1 and TRBJ2-1, with a weak D call TRBD2 (6 bases). Germline values: CDR1 MGHRA, CDR2 YSYEKL. CDR3 size: 15 residues. V dropped 1 base and J dropped 5 bases, with 12 bases sitting between them. The CDR3 sequence is CASSQVGGLNNEQFF. In DNA form, the CDR3 reads TGCGCCAGCAGCCAAGTCGGGGGTCTCAACAATGAGCAGTTCTTC.

This chain links TRBV13 with TRBJ2-2; 13 positions match TRBD2. In germline, CDR1 is PRHDT, CDR2 FYEKMQ (reference sequence). J gave up 0 bases and V 5 bases, and 3 bases lay outside the gene matches. CDR3 length: 17 amino acids. CDR3 coding DNA: TGTGCCAGCAGCCCAGGACTAGCGGGGGCGAACACCGGGGAGCTGTTTTTT. It specifies CASSPGLAGANTGELFF.